The clone carrying this T cell receptor (beta chain) was observed a few times. Its matching antigen is unknown. V gave up 10 bases and J gave up 7 bases; unmatched junction bases: 12. CDR1 and CDR2 (germline): ENHRY, SYGVKD. There are 15 residues in the CDR3. This sample is drawn from a study of T-cell memory formation after mild COVID-19. About the study: Across donors, TCR clusters were largely donor specific. Overall study results and limits: CD8+ contracting clones occupied EMRA, while CD4+ ones occupied mainly CM and EM. Later expanders leaned CD4+, whereas day 15 to 85 contracting clones were balanced CD4/CD8.

After 5'RACE with constant-segment primers, TCR alpha and TCR beta cDNA libraries carrying sample barcodes and UMIs were obtained. TCRdb recomputed calls from the 5' RACE reads with MiXCR, one row per CDR3 protein. The table shows more than 300,000 distinct CDR3 sequences, with roughly 19% occurring only once. The rearrangement uses TRBV10-3 and TRBJ2-2; TRBD2 matches 10 bases. The TCR sequence derives from a man aged 18 to 30 who had mild COVID-19 (a few samples of this study predate the infection). Cell type and time point are not known. The specimen sequenced was PBMCs or a T cell subset sorted from them (not recorded which). The CDR3: CATSSSGRAVGELFF. The DNA of the CDR3 is TGTGCCACAAGTAGCAGCGGGAGGGCGGTCGGGGAGCTGTTTTTT.